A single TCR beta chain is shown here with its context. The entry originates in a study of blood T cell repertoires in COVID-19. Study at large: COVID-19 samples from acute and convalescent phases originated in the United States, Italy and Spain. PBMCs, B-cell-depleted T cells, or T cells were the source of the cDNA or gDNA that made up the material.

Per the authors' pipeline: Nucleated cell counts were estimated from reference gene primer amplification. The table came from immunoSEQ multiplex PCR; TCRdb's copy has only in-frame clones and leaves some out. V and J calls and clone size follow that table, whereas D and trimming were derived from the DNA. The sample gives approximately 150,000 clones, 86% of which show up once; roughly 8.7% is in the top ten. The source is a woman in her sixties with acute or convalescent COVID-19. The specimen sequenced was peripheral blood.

In DNA, the CDR3 is TGCGCCAGCAGTGACCCTGCGGGGGCCTTGGGGGAGACCCAGTACTTC. Protein: CASSDPAGALGETQYF. The V gene is TRBV10-2, the J gene TRBJ2-5; D is perhaps TRBD2 (7 bases). Germline V lookup: CDR1 WSHSY, CDR2 SAAADI. The CDR3 extends over 16 amino acids. V was trimmed by 3 bases and J by 5 bases, leaving 19 bases between them.